The following is a T cell receptor beta chain sequence with its context. The V gene lost 4 bases and the J gene lost 4 bases, with 8 bases spanning the gap. CDR1 and CDR2 (germline): SGHDT, YYEEEE. The CDR3 covers 12 residues. This sample stems from a study of cytomegalovirus exposure and HLA in healthy donors. 60 Vbeta and 13 Jbeta primers were used in PCR. Profiling relied on immunoSEQ multiplex PCR, and the TCRdb table lists in-frame clones only, not all of them. The table lists around 110,000 clones, roughly 85% of them singletons. V and J are TRBV5-6 and TRBJ1-2; a weak D match, TRBD1 (5 bases). This TCR came from a man aged 25-40 years in good health and CMV-seropositive. Sequencing was carried out using PBMCs. The CDR3 spells CASSGGLYGYTF. The CDR3 coding sequence is TGTGCCAGCAGCGGGGGACTCTATGGCTACACCTTC.